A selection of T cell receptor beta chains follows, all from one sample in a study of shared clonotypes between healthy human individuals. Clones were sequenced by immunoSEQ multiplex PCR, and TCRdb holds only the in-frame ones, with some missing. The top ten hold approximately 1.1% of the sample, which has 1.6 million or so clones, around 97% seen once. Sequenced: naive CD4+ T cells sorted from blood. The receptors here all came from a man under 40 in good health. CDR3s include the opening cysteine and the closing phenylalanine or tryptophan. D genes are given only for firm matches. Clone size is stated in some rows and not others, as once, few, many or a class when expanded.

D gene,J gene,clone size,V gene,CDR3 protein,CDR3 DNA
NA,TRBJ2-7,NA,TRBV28,CASSLSPIYEQYF,TGTGCCAGCAGTTTATCCCCCATCTACGAGCAGTACTTC
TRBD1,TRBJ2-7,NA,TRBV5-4,CASSTYRGLDEQYF,TGTGCCAGCAGCACATACAGGGGTTTGGACGAGCAGTACTTC
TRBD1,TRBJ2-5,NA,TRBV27,CASSSGQGVQETQYF,TGTGCCAGCAGTTCGGGACAGGGAGTACAAGAGACCCAGTACTTC
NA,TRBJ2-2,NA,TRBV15,CATSRDSREWGGELFF,TGTGCCACCAGCAGAGATAGCCGGGAGTGGGGCGGGGAGCTGTTTTTT
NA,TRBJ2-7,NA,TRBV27,CASSTLGRGASEQYF,TGTGCCAGCAGCACCTTGGGACGGGGGGCCTCCGAGCAGTACTTC
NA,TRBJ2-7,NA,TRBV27,CASRPLRPSYEQYF,TGTGCCAGCAGACCCCTCCGGCCTTCCTACGAGCAGTACTTC
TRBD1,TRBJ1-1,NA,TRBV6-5,CASSSGTGGTVAFF,TGTGCCAGCAGTTCCGGGACAGGGGGCACAGTAGCTTTCTTT
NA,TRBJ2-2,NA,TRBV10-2,CASSESQGRTGELFF,TGCGCCAGCAGTGAGTCCCAGGGGCGGACCGGGGAGCTGTTTTTT
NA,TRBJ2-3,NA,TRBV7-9,CASSNGLRDTQYF,TGTGCCAGCAGCAACGGACTGCGGGATACGCAGTATTTT
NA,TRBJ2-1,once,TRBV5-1,CASSRASSYNEQFF,TGCGCCAGCAGTCGCGCAAGCTCCTACAATGAGCAGTTCTTC
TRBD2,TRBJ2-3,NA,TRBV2,CASSGSRLAGGTSTDTQYF,TGTGCCAGCAGTGGGTCCAGACTAGCGGGAGGTACTAGCACAGATACGCAGTATTTT
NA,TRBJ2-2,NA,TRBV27,CASSLTGRWELFF,TGTGCCAGCAGTCTTACAGGGCGGTGGGAGCTGTTTTTT
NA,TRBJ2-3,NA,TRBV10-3,CAISALRDTQYF,TGTGCCATCAGTGCTCTTAGAGATACGCAGTATTTT
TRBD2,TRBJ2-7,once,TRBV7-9,CASSLGHAGVHEQYF,TGTGCCAGCAGCTTAGGACACGCGGGAGTCCACGAGCAGTACTTC
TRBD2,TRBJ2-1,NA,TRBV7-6,CASSLLGGTSNNEQFF,TGTGCCAGCAGCTTATTAGGGGGGACTAGCAACAATGAGCAGTTCTTC
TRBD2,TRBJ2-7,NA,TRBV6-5,CATMGLAGGREQYF,TGTGCCACCATGGGACTAGCGGGAGGGCGAGAGCAGTACTTC
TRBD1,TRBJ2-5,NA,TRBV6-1,CASSMDRLETQYF,TGTGCCAGCAGTATGGACAGGCTCGAGACCCAGTACTTC
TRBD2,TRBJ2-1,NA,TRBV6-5,CASSYSALAGYNEQFF,TGTGCCAGCAGTTACTCAGCGCTAGCGGGATACAATGAGCAGTTCTTC
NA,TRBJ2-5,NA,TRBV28,CASSPSGSPGETQYF,TGTGCCAGCAGTCCGAGCGGGTCGCCGGGGGAGACCCAGTACTTC
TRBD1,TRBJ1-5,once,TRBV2,CASSAAGQGAGQPQHF,TGTGCCAGCAGTGCGGCTGGACAGGGGGCAGGTCAGCCCCAGCATTTT
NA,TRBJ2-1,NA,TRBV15,CATSRVYNEQFF,TGTGCCACCAGCAGAGTTTACAATGAGCAGTTCTTC
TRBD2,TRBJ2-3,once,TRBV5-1,CASSSRLAGGVADTQYF,TGCGCCAGCAGCTCGAGACTAGCGGGAGGGGTGGCAGATACGCAGTATTTT
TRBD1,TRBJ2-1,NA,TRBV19,CASRHRGSTYNEQFF,TGTGCCAGTAGACACAGGGGTTCAACCTACAATGAGCAGTTCTTC
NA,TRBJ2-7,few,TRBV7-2,CASSLNLPGSHEQYF,TGTGCCAGCAGCTTAAACCTTCCGGGATCCCACGAGCAGTACTTC
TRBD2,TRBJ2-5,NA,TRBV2,CASSLGGRAFETQYF,TGTGCCAGCAGTCTAGGCGGGAGGGCCTTTGAGACCCAGTACTTC
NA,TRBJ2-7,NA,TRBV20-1,CSAPNLYEQYF,TGCAGTGCTCCCAACCTCTACGAGCAGTACTTC
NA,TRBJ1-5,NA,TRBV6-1,CASSELRRHPNQPQHF,TGTGCCAGCAGTGAATTAAGACGGCACCCCAATCAGCCCCAGCATTTT
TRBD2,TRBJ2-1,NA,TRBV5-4,CASSPTSGSSYNEQFF,TGTGCCAGCAGCCCGACTAGCGGGAGCTCCTACAATGAGCAGTTCTTC
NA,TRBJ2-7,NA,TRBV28,CASKGNEQYF,TGTGCCAGCAAGGGGAACGAGCAGTACTTC
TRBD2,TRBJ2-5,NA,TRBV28,CASSTTSGTGTQYF,TGTGCCAGCAGTACGACTAGCGGGACCGGGACCCAGTACTTC
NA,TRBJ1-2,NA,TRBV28,CASSFSGVGYGYTF,TGTGCCAGCAGTTTTTCGGGCGTGGGATATGGCTACACCTTC
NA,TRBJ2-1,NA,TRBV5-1,CASSLTTPNHNEQFF,TGCGCCAGCAGTCTGACTACCCCAAATCACAATGAGCAGTTCTTC
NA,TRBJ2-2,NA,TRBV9,CASSVASGVTGELFF,TGTGCCAGCAGCGTAGCTTCAGGGGTCACCGGGGAGCTGTTTTTT
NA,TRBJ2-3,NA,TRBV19,CASKHTDTQYF,TGTGCCAGTAAACACACAGATACGCAGTATTTT
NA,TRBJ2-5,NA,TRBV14,CASSQRTGWVETQYF,TGTGCCAGCAGCCAAAGGACGGGATGGGTAGAGACCCAGTACTTC
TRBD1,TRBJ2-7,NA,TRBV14,CASSQGQGIRSGEQYF,TGTGCCAGCAGCCAGGGACAGGGGATAAGGAGTGGGGAGCAGTACTTC
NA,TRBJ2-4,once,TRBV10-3,CAISEGQGHIQYF,TGTGCCATCAGTGAGGGGCAGGGGCACATTCAGTACTTC
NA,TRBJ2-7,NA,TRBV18,CASSPTGPYEQYF,TGTGCCAGCTCACCAACAGGCCCCTACGAGCAGTACTTC